These 4 T cell receptor beta chains came from one sample sequenced in a study of T cell responses to AZD1222 COVID-19 vaccine. Only in-frame clones appear in the TCRdb table, and some are missing; sequencing was by immunoSEQ multiplex PCR. The sample includes some 90,000 clones, approximately 86% seen only once; the top ten take roughly 7.9%. This specimen consisted of peripheral blood, obtained on day 0 of AZD1222 vaccination. Receptor source: an adult in good health.

The V gene is TRBV19, the J gene TRBJ1-5; a weak D match, TRBD1 (6 bases). The CDR3 contains 14 residues. The V end was cut by 8 bases, the J end by 4 bases, with 15 bases between. CDR1 and CDR2 (germline): LNHDA, SQIVND (reference sequence). CDR3 region: CASGLGGANQPQHF. Here the CDR3 DNA reads TGTGCCAGTGGCCTTGGGGGGGCGAATCAGCCCCAGCATTTT.

The chain joins TRBV7-9 to TRBJ1-4, with 8 bases that match TRBD1. J gave up 0 bases and V 2 bases, and 5 bases lay outside the gene matches. Germline-derived CDR1 and CDR2 are SEHNR and FQNEAQ (reference sequence). This CDR3 has 17 residues. CDR3 protein: CASSLRTGTATNEKLFF. For the CDR3, the DNA is TGTGCCAGCAGCTTACGGACAGGGACCGCAACTAATGAAAAACTGTTTTTT.

This clone appeared a single time. The V call is TRBV10-3, the J call TRBJ2-7; 7 nucleotides line up with TRBD1. V trimming: 10 bases; J trimming: 2 bases; junction bases outside the gene matches: 8. Germline V gene data show CDR1 as ENHRY and CDR2 as SYGVKD. This CDR3 has 13 residues. The CDR3 is CATGTDLTYEQYF. Here the CDR3 DNA reads TGTGCCACCGGGACAGACCTCACCTACGAGCAGTACTTC.

In its sample, this clone was seen once. The V call is TRBV27, the J call TRBJ2-7; D unclear. V lost 4 bases to trimming and J lost 7 bases, with 17 bases between them. The CDR3 totals 14 residues. Germline V lookup: CDR1 MNHEY, CDR2 SMNVEV (reference sequence). Written as DNA, the CDR3 is TGTGCCAGCAGTTCCGCGGCCGCGGAGATAGAGCAGTACTTC. Its translation: CASSSAAAEIEQYF.